A single sample gave rise to the 9 T cell receptor beta chains below, sequenced in a study of cytomegalovirus exposure and HLA in healthy donors. The protocol was immunoSEQ multiplex PCR, while the TCRdb copy is restricted to in-frame clones and leaves out a portion. Of about 160,000 clones in the sample, around four fifths are singletons; the top ten hold approximately 2.4%. The sample was PBMCs. The receptors come from a man aged 25 to 40 in good health and CMV-seropositive.

In this sample, this clone turned up once. The rearrangement links TRBV2 to TRBJ1-5, with D uncertain. From germline, CDR1 is SNHLY and CDR2 FYNNEI. The CDR3 spans 14 residues. Trimming left V 5 bases short and J 0 bases short, with 8 bases between. The CDR3 protein is CASSPYISNQPQHF. The DNA for the CDR3 is TGTGCCAGCAGTCCATACATTAGCAATCAGCCCCAGCATTTT.

The chain joins TRBV4-2 to TRBJ2-3; TRBD2 matches at 7 bases. This CDR3 is built from 15 residues. Germline lookup yields CDR1 LGHNA and CDR2 YNFKEQ. V shed 5 bases and J 3 bases; nucleotides not matched to a gene: 8. The CDR3 loop reads CASSTFGGMTDTQYF. The CDR3 DNA sequence: TGTGCCAGCAGCACCTTCGGGGGGATGACAGATACGCAGTATTTT.

The chain is built from TRBV4-1 and TRBJ1-2, with D maybe TRBD1 (6 bases). CDR3 length equals 13 residues. Germline assignment: CDR1 MGHRA and CDR2 YSYEKL. Between the trimmed V and J ends, which lost 1 base and 7 bases, there was a span of 10 bases. The CDR3 is CASSQGGLFGYTF. The CDR3 coding sequence is TGCGCCAGCAGCCAAGGGGGGCTCTTTGGCTACACCTTC.

The rearrangement links TRBV5-1 to TRBJ1-1; 7 positions match TRBD1. Germline-derived CDR1 and CDR2 are SGHRS and YFSETQ. The ends lost 4 bases at V and 5 bases at J; junction bases unmatched: 8. The CDR3 loop spans 14 amino acids. In DNA, the CDR3 is TGCGCCAGCAGCCCAGACAGGGTTGGGACTGAAGCTTTCTTT. It translates to CASSPDRVGTEAFF.

The sample holds a few counts of this clone. The chain employs TRBV30 and TRBJ2-5; TRBD1 might be the D (5 bases). V lost 2 bases to trimming and J lost 4 bases, with 8 bases between them. The CDR3 loop spans 12 amino acids. Germline V lookup: CDR1 GTSNPN, CDR2 SVGIG (reference sequence). The CDR3 is CAWSSQGETQYF. In DNA, the CDR3 is TGTGCCTGGAGTAGTCAGGGAGAGACCCAGTACTTC.

A single count supports this clone. The gene calls are TRBV6-5 and TRBJ2-3; D remains unclear. The CDR3 is made up of 14 amino acids. The germline CDR1 and CDR2 sequences are MNHEY and SVGAGI. The V end was cut by 2 bases, the J end by 1 base, with 7 bases between. The DNA for the CDR3 is TGTGCCAGCAGTTACGGGCTCGGCACAGATACGCAGTATTTT. Its protein product is CASSYGLGTDTQYF.

A few counts support this clone. The chain uses TRBV25-1 and TRBJ1-4; the D gene is possibly TRBD1 (5 bases). Germline V CDR1 and CDR2: MGHDK, SYGVNS. Between the trimmed V and J ends, which lost 3 bases and 6 bases, there was a span of 11 bases. The CDR3 consists of 14 residues. The CDR3 bases are TGTGCCAGCAGTGATCCATCGGGGGATGAAAAACTGTTTTTT. It yields the protein CASSDPSGDEKLFF.

The chain joins TRBV7-2 to TRBJ1-6; 8 bases are a match to TRBD1. Trimming removed 5 bases from V and 3 bases from J; junction bases left unmatched: 12. The CDR3 length is 18 residues. CDR1 is SGHTA and CDR2 is FQGNSA in the germline V gene. The CDR3 region has the DNA TGTGCCAGCAGCCCGGGACAGGCCCAAGGGAGCTATAATTCACCCCTCCACTTT. Translation: CASSPGQAQGSYNSPLHF.

This sequence joins TRBV6-5 and TRBJ2-1; D perhaps matches TRBD2 (5 bases). Germline V gene sequence: CDR1 MNHEY, CDR2 SVGAGI. Trimming removed 2 bases at V and 5 bases at J, with 10 bases between. The CDR3 is 14 residues long. CDR3 sequence (DNA): TGTGCCAGCAGTTACAGCGGTGAGGACAATGAGCAGTTCTTC. It translates to CASSYSGEDNEQFF.